Listed here are 17 T cell receptor beta chains from one sample, sequenced in a study of technical replicates of blood from several donors. Using immunoSEQ multiplex PCR, the repertoire was profiled, and TCRdb retains in-frame clones only, with some absent. The table has about 93,000 clones, 95% seen once; the top ten hold about 0.26%. Sequenced: T cells isolated from PBMCs. Receptors originate from a human donor in good health.

This clone has only one observation. The V call is TRBV7-9, the J call TRBJ2-7; tentatively, D is TRBD2 (6 bases). Trimming removed 5 bases at V and 0 bases at J, with 14 bases between. Germline values: CDR1 SEHNR, CDR2 FQNEAQ (reference sequence). CDR3 size: 15 residues. The CDR3, as DNA: TGTGCCAGCAGCCTTAGCGGCTCAAGCTCCTACGAGCAGTACTTC. Protein: CASSLSGSSSYEQYF.

The rearrangement joins TRBV7-8 to TRBJ2-7; D unresolved. V lost 1 base and J lost 2, with 6 bases in between. CDR1 is SGHVS, CDR2 FQNEAQ, per germline. This CDR3 contains 13 residues. The CDR3 reads CASSLGATYEQYF. The DNA for the CDR3 is TGTGCCAGCAGCTTAGGCGCAACCTACGAGCAGTACTTC.

The gene calls are TRBV19 and TRBJ1-5, with TRBD1 identical over 7 bases. The CDR3 has 18 amino acids. The V and J ends lost 3 bases and 0 bases, in that order; junction bases with no gene match: 11. CDR1 and CDR2 (germline): LNHDA, SQIVND (reference sequence). The DNA for the CDR3 is TGTGCCAGTAGTATGCGAGGGACAGTGGGTTATAGCAATCAGCCCCAGCATTTT. Amino acids: CASSMRGTVGYSNQPQHF.

This sequence joins TRBV5-1 and TRBJ2-1, with 7 bases lining up with TRBD1. Trimming cost V 5 bases and J 1 base; bases outside gene matches: 9. The V gene's germline CDR1 is SGHRS and CDR2 YFSETQ. This CDR3 is 16 amino acids long. Here the CDR3 DNA reads TGCGCCAGCAGTTCTCGGATGGACAGGTCCTACAATGAGCAGTTCTTC. Its protein is CASSSRMDRSYNEQFF.

This rearrangement joins TRBV7-9 to TRBJ2-7; TRBD2 agrees at 10 bases. Per germline, CDR1 SEHNR and CDR2 FQNEAQ (reference sequence). The CDR3 spans 16 residues. The V gene end was trimmed by 2 bases and the J gene end by 3 bases; junction bases not matched to a gene: 7. In DNA, the CDR3 is TGTGCCAGCAGCTTATATCGAGCGGGAGGGCTCTACGAGCAGTACTTC. Its translation is CASSLYRAGGLYEQYF.

This chain uses TRBV5-3 with TRBJ2-2; 7 nucleotides match TRBD2. TRBV5-3 is recorded as an ORF, its role being uncertain. The CDR3 loop spans 16 amino acids. J gave up 0 bases and V 0 bases, and 2 bases lay outside the gene matches. CDR3 region: CARSLDGLANTGELFF. The CDR3 DNA reads as TGTGCCAGAAGCTTGGACGGACTAGCGAACACCGGGGAGCTGTTTTTT.

In regard to this clone: Its ends do not fully match the called genes, so a read error is possible. The chain carries TRBV28 and TRBJ2-1; D is possibly TRBD1 (6 bases). The CDR3 spans 17 residues. Germline CDR1 reads MDHEN; CDR2 reads SYDVKM. CDR3 in amino acids: CASSPRQGSQPNNKQFF. The CDR3 region has the DNA TGTGCCAGCAGTCCCCGCCAGGGGTCACAGCCGAACAATAAGCAGTTCTTC.

V usage is TRBV6-5 and J usage is TRBJ2-6; D is unclear. The V end was cut by 7 bases, the J end by 4 bases, with 11 bases between. There are 14 residues in the CDR3. Germline CDR1 MNHEY, CDR2 SVGAGI. The CDR3 sequence: CASTQVSGANVLTF. The CDR3 bases are TGTGCCAGCACTCAGGTATCCGGGGCCAACGTCCTGACTTTC.

In this sample, this clone turned up once. This chain connects TRBV9 to TRBJ2-3; weak D call: TRBD1 (6 bases). With 3 bases removed from V and 2 bases from J, the gap between germline ends came to 10 bases. The CDR3 covers 14 residues. Germline lookup yields CDR1 SGDLS and CDR2 YYNGEE. The CDR3 reads CASSADSLTDTQYF. In DNA, the CDR3 is TGTGCCAGCAGCGCGGACAGCCTCACAGATACGCAGTATTTT.

The sample holds one count of this clone. The rearrangement joins TRBV19 to TRBJ2-5, with D perhaps TRBD2 (5 bases). This CDR3 is 13 amino acids long. The V gene lost 6 bases and the J gene lost 7 bases, with 15 bases spanning the gap. Germline CDR1 reads LNHDA; CDR2 reads SQIVND (reference sequence). The CDR3 region is CASRSPAVGTQYF. The DNA of the CDR3 is TGTGCCAGTAGGAGCCCAGCGGTGGGGACCCAGTACTTC.

The rearrangement uses TRBV4-1 and TRBJ1-5; the match to TRBD1 covers 7 bases. V gave up 2 bases and J gave up 5 bases; unmatched junction bases: 15. Germline-derived CDR1 and CDR2 are MGHRA and YSYEKL. The CDR3 sequence is 18 residues long. CDR3 bases: TGCGCCAGCAGCCAACCCTTTACAGGGGCGCACGAGGATCAGCCCCAGCATTTT. This codes for CASSQPFTGAHEDQPQHF.

This sequence joins TRBV7-8 and TRBJ2-1; weak D call: TRBD1 (7 bases). The germline V gene encodes CDR1 SGHVS and CDR2 FQNEAQ. Trimming left V 4 bases short and J 0 bases short, with 13 bases between. The CDR3 consists of 16 residues. For the CDR3, the DNA is TGTGCCAGCAGCTCATACCAGGGGGGCTCCTACAATGAGCAGTTCTTC. The encoded protein is CASSSYQGGSYNEQFF.

The chain recombines TRBV10-1 with TRBJ2-2; 7 bases match TRBD2. Trimming removed 6 bases from V and 4 bases from J; junction bases left unmatched: 8. The V gene's germline CDR1 is WNHNN and CDR2 SYGVQD (reference sequence). There are 15 residues in the CDR3. In DNA form, the CDR3 reads TGCGCCAGCAGCCCGGCGGGAGTGGGCACCGGGGAGCTGTTTTTT. It codes for CASSPAGVGTGELFF.

This chain connects TRBV9 to TRBJ2-2; 14 nucleotides align to TRBD2. CDR1 and CDR2 (germline): SGDLS, YYNGEE. The CDR3 covers 16 residues. V lost 0 bases to trimming and J lost 5 bases; unmatched junction nucleotides: 0. The CDR3 DNA is TGTGCCAGCAGCGTAGGACTAGCGGGGGGGACCGGGGAGCTGTTTTTT. It specifies CASSVGLAGGTGELFF.

The rearrangement links TRBV29-1 to TRBJ2-1; D is unclear. The V end was cut by 8 bases, the J end by 0 bases, with 14 bases between. Germline assignment: CDR1 SQVTM and CDR2 ANQGSEA. The CDR3 spans 14 residues. CDR3 DNA sequence: TGCAGCCAAATCCCCCTTAGCTCCTACAATGAGCAGTTCTTC. Encoded protein: CSQIPLSSYNEQFF.

The chain uses TRBV14 and TRBJ1-2; maybe TRBD1 (6 bases). Trimming shortened V by 2 bases and J by 6 bases, and 16 bases separated the two germline ends. CDR1 SGHDN and CDR2 FVKESK come from the germline V gene. CDR3 length equals 15 residues. CDR3: CASSQMRGGVNGYTF. The CDR3 DNA sequence: TGTGCCAGCAGCCAAATGAGGGGGGGAGTGAATGGCTACACCTTC. The entire variable domain, with the rest obtained from reference TRBV14 and TRBJ1-2, is as follows: EAGVTQFPSHSVIEKGQTVTLRCDPISGHDNLYWYRRVMGKEIKFLLHFVKESKQDESGMPNNRFLAERTGGTYSTLKVQPAELEDSGVYFCASSQMRGGVNGYTFGSGTRLTVV.

The V gene is TRBV7-9, the J gene TRBJ2-7; D may be TRBD2 (5 bases). CDR3 length: 15 residues. V shed 6 bases and J shed 5 bases, with 20 bases lying between them. Germline lookup yields CDR1 SEHNR and CDR2 FQNEAQ (reference sequence). The CDR3 coding sequence is TGTGCCAGCAGAGGCTTGGTACGCGGAGCGGACGAGCAGTACTTC. It translates to CASRGLVRGADEQYF.